The 3 T cell receptor beta chains given below trace back to one sample, sequenced in a study of beta chain features in type 1 diabetes. General observations from the study: Among patients with Type 1 diabetes, TCRB CDR3s were moderately but significantly shorter in every one of the four CD4+ subsets.

Antigens of these TCRs are unknown. Sequencing targeted expressed TCRB transcripts, as all isolated RNA had been reverse transcribed. Measured with immunoSEQ multiplex PCR; TCRdb has only the in-frame clones, and not every one. The sample lists 640,000 or so clones; roughly 12% were seen once. The specimen sequenced was naive CD4+ T cells from blood. These TCRs come from a man aged 18 to 30 with type 1 diabetes.

This chain connects TRBV9 to TRBJ1-3; the D is unclear. V was pared by 3 bases and J by 2 bases, with 12 bases between. Germline V gene sequence: CDR1 SGDLS, CDR2 YYNGEE. This CDR3 spans 15 amino acids. DNA for the CDR3: TGTGCCAGCAGCGCACGCCCTTCCCCTGGAAACACCATATATTTT. Translating it yields CASSARPSPGNTIYF.

This clone occurred a few times. The rearrangement joins TRBV9 to TRBJ1-1; D remains ambiguous. Germline CDR1 is SGDLS and CDR2 is YYNGEE. V was clipped by 4 bases and J by 1 base, with 17 bases between them. The CDR3 loop spans 16 amino acids. CDR3 protein: CASSPPGKVENTEAFF. DNA of the CDR3: TGTGCCAGCAGCCCCCCCGGGAAGGTCGAGAACACTGAAGCTTTCTTT.

This chain joins TRBV10-2 and TRBJ1-2, with TRBD1 matching over 7 bases. The CDR3 contains 12 residues. Germline CDR1 WSHSY, CDR2 SAAADI. V shed 7 bases, J shed 4 bases, and the junction held 3 bases outside the gene matches. The CDR3: CASTPGGYGYTF. The CDR3 DNA sequence: TGCGCCAGCACCCCAGGGGGCTATGGCTACACCTTC.